This passage covers 20 T cell receptor beta chains from one sample sequenced in a study of cytomegalovirus exposure and HLA in healthy donors. With 60 Vbeta and 13 Jbeta primers, the PCR was carried out. The method was immunoSEQ multiplex PCR; TCRdb's version includes in-frame clones alone and lacks a portion of them. Of tens of thousands of clones listed, roughly 78% are singletons. The sequencing input was PBMCs. The receptor source for this set is a male donor in good health and CMV-seropositive.

A word on this clone: In the same sample, other DNA sequences code for this CDR3. The chain employs TRBV6-1 and TRBJ2-7; D uncertain. Looked up from germline, CDR1 is MNHNS and CDR2 is SASEGT. The CDR3 contains 15 residues. Trimming took off 8 bases at V and 9 bases at J, with 26 bases between the two ends. Here the CDR3 DNA reads TGTGCCAGCGGCGGTTCTGGCGGCGGAATCCTAAGGCAGTACTTC. It encodes CASGGSGGGILRQYF.

This sequence joins TRBV5-6 and TRBJ2-5; 7 nucleotides align to TRBD2. Germline CDR1 SGHDT, CDR2 YYEEEE. With 0 bases clipped from V and 5 bases from J, the junction kept 10 bases outside the gene matches. The CDR3 spans 16 residues. The CDR3 loop reads CASSLGAGVALETQYF. The CDR3, as DNA: TGTGCCAGCAGCTTGGGCGCGGGGGTGGCTTTGGAGACCCAGTACTTC.

The table lists this clone with a few counts. This chain uses TRBV30 with TRBJ2-7, with 7 bases lining up with TRBD1. With 2 bases clipped from V and 6 bases from J, the junction kept 13 bases outside the gene matches. Germline CDR1 and CDR2: GTSNPN and SVGIG (reference sequence). CDR3 length: 15 amino acids. The CDR3 loop is CAWSFSLRGSGEQYF. The DNA of the CDR3 is TGTGCCTGGAGTTTCTCCCTCAGGGGGTCGGGCGAGCAGTACTTC.

J is TRBJ2-7 and V is TRBV6-5, with a tentative D call TRBD2 (5 bases). The CDR3 covers 12 residues. V lost 6 bases and J 7 bases, leaving 13 bases between the germline ends. The germline CDR1 and CDR2 sequences are MNHEY and SVGAGI. The CDR3 DNA follows: TGTGCCAGCAGAACCGGGCGAGGGGAGCAGTACTTC. Its translation: CASRTGRGEQYF.

The chain recombines TRBV2 with TRBJ2-2; D remains unclear. Trimming cost V 3 bases and J 5 bases, with 13 bases left between them. The length of the CDR3 is 15 residues. The germline V gene has CDR1 SNHLY and CDR2 FYNNEI. This CDR3 is CASSDAASGTGELFF. The CDR3 DNA follows: TGTGCCAGCAGTGACGCTGCTAGTGGGACCGGGGAGCTGTTTTTT. Full variable domain (missing parts from reference TRBV2 and TRBJ2-2): EPEVTQTPSHQVTQMGQEVILRCVPISNHLYFYWYRQILGQKVEFLVSFYNNEISEKSEIFDDQFSVERPDGSNFTLKIRSTKLEDSAMYFCASSDAASGTGELFFGEGSRLTVL.

The chain combines TRBV28 with TRBJ2-1; weak D call: TRBD2 (5 bases). The V gene lost 2 bases and the J gene lost 7 bases, with 15 bases spanning the gap. The germline V gene has CDR1 MDHEN and CDR2 SYDVKM. CDR3 length equals 15 residues. CDR3 amino acids: CASSLPSPLGNEQFF. In nucleotides, the CDR3 is TGTGCCAGCAGTTTACCTAGCCCCCTAGGGAATGAGCAGTTCTTC. The whole variable domain, filled in from reference TRBV28 and TRBJ2-1, reads DVKVTQSSRYLVKRTGEKVFLECVQDMDHENMFWYRQDPGLGLRLIYFSYDVKMKEKGDIPEGYSVSREKKERFSLILESASTNQTSMYLCASSLPSPLGNEQFFGPGTRLTVL.

Only a few counts were recorded for this clone. The CDR3 coding sequence is TGTGCCAGCAGTGTCGAAGCGGGAGACTCCTACGAGCAGTACTTC. Amino acids: CASSVEAGDSYEQYF. The gene calls are TRBV28 and TRBJ2-7; 8 nucleotides line up with TRBD2. There are 15 residues in the CDR3. Germline assignment: CDR1 MDHEN and CDR2 SYDVKM. Trimming took 5 bases from V and 0 from J; bases not matched to a gene: 6.

V is TRBV7-3 and J is TRBJ2-3, with 9 bases fitting TRBD1. The CDR3 has 17 residues. With 2 bases clipped from V and 2 bases from J, the junction kept 8 bases outside the gene matches. In germline, CDR1 is SGHTA, CDR2 FQGTGA. The CDR3 region is CASSLGSGTGTTDTQYF. DNA of the CDR3: TGTGCCAGCAGCTTAGGATCCGGGACAGGGACCACAGATACGCAGTATTTT.

This chain links TRBV9 with TRBJ1-1; TRBD1 aligns across 9 bases. Germline trimming cut 3 bases from V and 1 base from J; bases unmatched to any gene: 4. This CDR3 is 15 amino acids long. CDR1 and CDR2 from the germline V gene are SGDLS and YYNGEE. The CDR3, as DNA: TGTGCCAGCAGCGGGCTACAGGGGGCGAACACTGAAGCTTTCTTT. Residues: CASSGLQGANTEAFF.

The V and J genes are TRBV29-1 and TRBJ2-1; the D gene is possibly TRBD2 (5 bases). CDR1 and CDR2 from the germline V gene are SQVTM and ANQGSEA. The ends were cut back, 3 bases at V and 9 bases at J, with 9 bases in the middle. The CDR3 runs 11 residues. The CDR3 sequence is CSVEVGGEQFF. The DNA of the CDR3 is TGCAGCGTTGAGGTAGGAGGTGAGCAGTTCTTC.

This clone occurred a few times. The chain links TRBV2 to TRBJ2-5, with D tentatively TRBD1 (5 bases). Trimming removed 4 bases from V and 6 bases from J, with 15 bases in between. This CDR3 region has 14 residues. Looked up from germline, CDR1 is SNHLY and CDR2 is FYNNEI. This chain's CDR3 is CASSVQGQGKTQYF. The CDR3 region has the DNA TGTGCCAGCAGTGTGCAGGGCCAAGGGAAGACCCAGTACTTC.

V and J are TRBV19 and TRBJ2-7; the D gene is possibly TRBD1 (5 bases). The CDR3 loop spans 13 amino acids. Trimming removed 3 bases from V and 3 bases from J, with 9 bases in between. In germline, CDR1 is LNHDA, CDR2 SQIVND (reference sequence). The CDR3 DNA is TGTGCCAGTAGTATGGTCAGGGACTACGAGCAGTACTTC. Encoded protein: CASSMVRDYEQYF.

The rearrangement links TRBV18 to TRBJ1-5, with TRBD1 identical over 8 bases. This CDR3 contains 17 residues. The ends lost 1 base at V and 3 bases at J; junction bases unmatched: 8. Per germline, CDR1 KGHSH and CDR2 LQKENI. The CDR3 DNA reads as TGTGCCAGCTCACCACTAGCGTGGACAGGGCTCAATCAGCCCCAGCATTTT. This codes for CASSPLAWTGLNQPQHF.

The CDR3 sequence: CASSLLPAGGNQPQHF. CDR3 nucleotide sequence: TGTGCCAGCAGTCTCTTGCCCGCCGGAGGAAATCAGCCCCAGCATTTT. The chain joins TRBV27 to TRBJ1-5, with D hard to call. CDR1 is MNHEY and CDR2 is SMNVEV in the germline V gene (reference sequence). The CDR3 length is 16 residues. Trimming cost V 5 bases and J 4 bases, with 18 bases left between them.

This chain uses TRBV7-9 with TRBJ2-7, with TRBD2 matching over 12 bases. The V gene's germline CDR1 is SEHNR and CDR2 FQNEAQ (reference sequence). CDR3 size: 17 residues. V dropped 2 bases and J dropped 6; count of bases not matched to a gene: 11. The CDR3 bases are TGTGCCAGCAGCTTACGGACTAGCGGGACTAGGGGTTCCGAGCAGTACTTC. Its translation is CASSLRTSGTRGSEQYF.

The rearrangement links TRBV7-9 to TRBJ1-1; 8 bases align to TRBD1. The J segment lost 7 bases and the V segment lost 1 base, leaving 5 bases of the junction unmatched. The CDR3 loop spans 14 amino acids. Germline-derived CDR1 and CDR2 are SEHNR and FQNEAQ (reference sequence). In nucleotides, the CDR3 is TGTGCCAGCAGCTTAGTTGGAGACAGGGGTGAAGCTTTCTTT. Translating it yields CASSLVGDRGEAFF.

The gene calls are TRBV18 and TRBJ1-2; TRBD1 might be the D (5 bases). Germline lookup yields CDR1 KGHSH and CDR2 LQKENI. The CDR3 consists of 16 residues. Trimming removed 7 bases at V and 0 bases at J, with 18 bases between. In DNA form, the CDR3 reads TGTGCCAGCTTAGAAAGCCAGGGAAGAGCTAACTATGGCTACACCTTC. Translating gives CASLESQGRANYGYTF.

The chain carries TRBV5-1 and TRBJ2-2; possibly TRBD1 for D (5 bases). V gave up 4 bases and J gave up 4 bases, with 11 bases separating them. The CDR3 sequence is 14 residues long. Per germline, CDR1 SGHRS and CDR2 YFSETQ. CDR3 nucleotides: TGCGCCAGCAGCCCGGTAGGGGTCACCGGGGAGCTGTTTTTT. It is translated as CASSPVGVTGELFF.

V is TRBV2 and J is TRBJ1-1, with D possibly TRBD1 on 6 matching bases. CDR1 is SNHLY, CDR2 FYNNEI, per germline. The CDR3 contains 14 residues. The V and J ends lost 7 bases and 5 bases respectively, with 17 bases between them. For the CDR3, the DNA is TGTGCCAGCACGTTTAGGGGGGGGCTTACTGAAGCTTTCTTT. It specifies CASTFRGGLTEAFF.

The chain links TRBV2 to TRBJ1-6; unclear D gene. CDR1 and CDR2 from the germline V gene are SNHLY and FYNNEI. V shed 7 bases and J shed 12 bases, with 22 bases lying between them. This CDR3 has 15 amino acids. The CDR3 protein is CASKSPDSTAIPLHF. The CDR3 DNA follows: TGTGCCAGCAAGTCCCCGGATTCCACAGCCATACCCCTCCACTTT.